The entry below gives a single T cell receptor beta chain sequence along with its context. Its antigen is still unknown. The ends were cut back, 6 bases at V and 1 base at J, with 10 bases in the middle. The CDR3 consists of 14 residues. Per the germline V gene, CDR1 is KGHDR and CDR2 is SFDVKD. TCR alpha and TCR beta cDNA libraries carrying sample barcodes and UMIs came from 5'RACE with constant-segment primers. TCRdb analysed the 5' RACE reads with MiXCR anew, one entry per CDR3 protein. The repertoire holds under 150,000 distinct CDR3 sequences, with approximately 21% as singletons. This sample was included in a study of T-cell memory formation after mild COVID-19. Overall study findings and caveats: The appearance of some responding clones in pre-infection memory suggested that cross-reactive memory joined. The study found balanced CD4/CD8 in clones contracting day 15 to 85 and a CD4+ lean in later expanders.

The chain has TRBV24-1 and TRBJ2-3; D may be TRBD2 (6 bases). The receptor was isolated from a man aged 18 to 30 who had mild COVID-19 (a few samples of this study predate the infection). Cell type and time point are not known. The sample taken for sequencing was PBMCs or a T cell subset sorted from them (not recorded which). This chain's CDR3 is CATSSTGGTDTQYF. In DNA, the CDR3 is TGTGCCACCAGTTCAACGGGGGGCACAGATACGCAGTATTTT.